This TCR beta chain was captured in a study of cytotoxic CD8 clonotypes in ibrutinib-treated CLL. Germline assignment: CDR1 LNHDA and CDR2 SQIVND (reference sequence). This CDR3 is built from 13 residues. V lost 2 bases and J 6 bases, leaving 11 bases between the germline ends. Assay: immunoSEQ multiplex PCR; the TCRdb copy retains only in-frame clones and omits some. The sample carries 25,000 to 35,000 clones, approximately 85% recorded once. Here the sequenced sample was PBMCs, taken after 24 months of ibrutinib treatment. This chain connects TRBV19 to TRBJ2-7, with D perhaps TRBD1 (6 bases). The origin of this receptor is a human donor with chronic lymphocytic leukemia. The CDR3: CASSIKQGSEQYF. In nucleotides, the CDR3 is TGTGCCAGTAGTATAAAACAGGGTTCCGAGCAGTACTTC.